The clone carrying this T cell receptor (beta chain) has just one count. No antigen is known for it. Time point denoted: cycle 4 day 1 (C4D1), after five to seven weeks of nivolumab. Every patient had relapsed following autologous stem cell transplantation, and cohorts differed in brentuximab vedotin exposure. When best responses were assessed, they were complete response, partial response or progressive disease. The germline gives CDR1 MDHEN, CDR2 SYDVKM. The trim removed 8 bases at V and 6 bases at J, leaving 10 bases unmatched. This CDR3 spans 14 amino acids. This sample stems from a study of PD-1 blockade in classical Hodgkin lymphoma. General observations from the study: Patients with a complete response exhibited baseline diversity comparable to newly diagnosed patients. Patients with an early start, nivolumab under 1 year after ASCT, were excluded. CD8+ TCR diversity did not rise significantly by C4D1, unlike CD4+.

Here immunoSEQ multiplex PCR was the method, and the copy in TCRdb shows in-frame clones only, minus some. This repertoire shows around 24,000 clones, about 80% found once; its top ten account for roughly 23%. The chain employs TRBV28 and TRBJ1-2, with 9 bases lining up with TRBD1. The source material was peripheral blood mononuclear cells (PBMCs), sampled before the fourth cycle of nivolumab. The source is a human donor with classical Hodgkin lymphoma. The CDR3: CASGMPQGAHGYTF. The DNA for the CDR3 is TGTGCCAGCGGAATGCCACAGGGGGCACATGGCTACACCTTC.